Listed below are T cell receptor beta chains from one sample, sequenced in a study of blood T cell repertoires in COVID-19. The assay was immunoSEQ multiplex PCR, and TCRdb's table has in-frame clones only and misses some. The table lists around 250,000 clones, 84% of them singletons. Source material: peripheral blood. The origin of the receptors is a human donor in a cohort sampled during active COVID-19. Both conserved end residues are part of each CDR3. The order of the fields is J gene, clone size, V gene, D gene, CDR3 protein, CDR3 DNA. The D gene is left open where the match is weak. Size tells how often a clone was seen (once, few, many) or the class of an expanded clone, and some rows leave it out.

>TRBJ2-3|.|TRBV3-1/TRBV3-2|TRBD2
CASSPRLAGGHTQYF
TGTGCCAGCAGCCCTCGACTAGCGGGGGGGCATACGCAGTATTTT
>TRBJ2-1|few|TRBV7-9|TRBD2
CASSRGLAGGFEQFF
TGTGCCAGCAGCCGCGGACTAGCGGGGGGCTTTGAGCAGTTCTTC
>TRBJ2-7|.|TRBV7-9|.
CASSPVPYEQYF
TGTGCCAGCAGCCCCGTCCCCTACGAGCAGTACTTC
>TRBJ2-7|.|TRBV19|.
CASSIATGSREQYF
TGTGCCAGTAGTATAGCCACAGGGTCTCGGGAGCAGTACTTC
>TRBJ1-3|.|TRBV6-1|TRBD1
CASSEKYWTGTGNTIYF
TGTGCCAGCAGTGAAAAGTATTGGACAGGGACGGGAAACACCATATATTTT
>TRBJ2-7|few|TRBV29-1|TRBD1
CSVAPGQGSYEQYF
TGCAGCGTTGCCCCGGGACAGGGCTCCTACGAGCAGTACTTC
>TRBJ2-2|.|TRBV6-6|.
CASRYSTGELFF
TGTGCCAGCAGATATTCCACCGGGGAGCTGTTTTTT
>TRBJ2-3|few|TRBV27|TRBD2
CASSLFSGSTDTQYF
TGTGCCAGCAGTTTATTTAGCGGGAGTACAGATACGCAGTATTTT
>TRBJ1-4|.|TRBV7-9|TRBD1
CASVQGTNEKLFF
TGTGCCAGCGTACAGGGGACTAATGAAAAACTGTTTTTT
>TRBJ1-5|.|TRBV10-3|TRBD1
CAIKGQGRFQPQHF
TGTGCCATCAAGGGACAGGGGCGTTTTCAGCCCCAGCATTTT
>TRBJ2-7|.|TRBV7-2|TRBD1
CASSYLQGSYEQYF
TGTGCCAGCAGTTATTTACAGGGGTCCTACGAGCAGTACTTC
>TRBJ1-1|.|TRBV18|.
CASSPVARNTEAFF
TGTGCCAGCTCACCCGTGGCCCGGAACACTGAAGCTTTCTTT
>TRBJ2-7|.|TRBV10-3|TRBD2
CAISEPGTSGGPISYEQYF
TGTGCCATCAGTGAGCCCGGGACTAGCGGGGGTCCCATTTCCTACGAGCAGTACTTC
>TRBJ2-3|medium-sized|TRBV9|TRBD2
CASSVGVAGSTDTQYF
TGTGCCAGCAGCGTAGGGGTAGCGGGGAGCACAGATACGCAGTATTTT
>TRBJ2-1|.|TRBV5-1|TRBD2
CASTWGRGRGNEQFF
TGCGCCAGCACCTGGGGTCGCGGGAGGGGCAATGAGCAGTTCTTC